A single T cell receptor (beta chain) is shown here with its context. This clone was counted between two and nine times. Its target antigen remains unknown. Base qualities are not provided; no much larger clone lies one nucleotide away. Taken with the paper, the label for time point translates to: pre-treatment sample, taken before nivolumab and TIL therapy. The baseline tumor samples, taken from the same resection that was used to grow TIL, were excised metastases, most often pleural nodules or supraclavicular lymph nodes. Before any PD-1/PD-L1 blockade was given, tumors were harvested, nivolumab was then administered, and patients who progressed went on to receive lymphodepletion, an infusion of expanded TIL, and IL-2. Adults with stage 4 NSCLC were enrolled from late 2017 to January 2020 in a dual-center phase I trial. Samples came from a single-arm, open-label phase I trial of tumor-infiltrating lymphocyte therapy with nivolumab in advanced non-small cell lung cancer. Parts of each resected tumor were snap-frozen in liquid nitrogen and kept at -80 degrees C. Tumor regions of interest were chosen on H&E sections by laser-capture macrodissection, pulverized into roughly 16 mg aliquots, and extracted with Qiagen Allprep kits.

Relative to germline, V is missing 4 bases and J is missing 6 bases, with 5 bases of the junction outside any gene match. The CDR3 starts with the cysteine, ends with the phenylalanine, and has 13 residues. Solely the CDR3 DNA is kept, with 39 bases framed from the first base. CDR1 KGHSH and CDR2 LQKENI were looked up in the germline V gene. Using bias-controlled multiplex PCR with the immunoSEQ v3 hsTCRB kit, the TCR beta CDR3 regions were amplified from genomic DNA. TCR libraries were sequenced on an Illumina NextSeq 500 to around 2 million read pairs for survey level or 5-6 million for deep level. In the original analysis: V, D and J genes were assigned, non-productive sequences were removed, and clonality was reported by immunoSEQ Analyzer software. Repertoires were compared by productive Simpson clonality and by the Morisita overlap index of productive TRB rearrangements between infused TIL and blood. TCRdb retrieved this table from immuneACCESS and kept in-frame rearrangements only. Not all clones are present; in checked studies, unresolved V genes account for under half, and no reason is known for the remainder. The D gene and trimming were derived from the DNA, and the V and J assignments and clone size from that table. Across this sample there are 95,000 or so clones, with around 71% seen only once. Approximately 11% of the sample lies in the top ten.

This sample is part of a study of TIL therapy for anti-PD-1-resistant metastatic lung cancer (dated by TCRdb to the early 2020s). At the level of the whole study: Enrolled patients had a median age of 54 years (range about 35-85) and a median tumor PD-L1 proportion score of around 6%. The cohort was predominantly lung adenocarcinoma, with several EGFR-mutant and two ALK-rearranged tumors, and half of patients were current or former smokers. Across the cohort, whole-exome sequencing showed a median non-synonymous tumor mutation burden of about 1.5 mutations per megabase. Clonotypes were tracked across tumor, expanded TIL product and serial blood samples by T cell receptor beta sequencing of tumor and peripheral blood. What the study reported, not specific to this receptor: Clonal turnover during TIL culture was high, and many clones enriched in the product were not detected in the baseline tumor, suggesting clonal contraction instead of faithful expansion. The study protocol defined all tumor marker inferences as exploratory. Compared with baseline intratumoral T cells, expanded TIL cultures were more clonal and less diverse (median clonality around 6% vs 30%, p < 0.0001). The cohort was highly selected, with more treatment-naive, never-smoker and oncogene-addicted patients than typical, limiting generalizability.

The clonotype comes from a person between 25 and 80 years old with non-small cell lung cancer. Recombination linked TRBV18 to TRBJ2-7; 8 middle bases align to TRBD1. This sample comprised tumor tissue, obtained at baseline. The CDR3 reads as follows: CASSRWTGFEQYF. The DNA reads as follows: TGTGCCAGCTCACGATGGACAGGGTTCGAGCAGTACTTC. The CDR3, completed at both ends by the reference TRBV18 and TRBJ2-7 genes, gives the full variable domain NAGVMQNPRHLVRRRGQEARLRCSPMKGHSHVYWYRQLPEEGLKFMVYLQKENIIDESGMPKERFSAEFPKEGPSILRIQQVVRGDSAAYFCASSRWTGFEQYFGPGTRLTVT.